These 25 T cell receptor beta chains came from one sample sequenced in a study of regulatory T cells in long-lasting Graves disease. Investigators prepared the TCR beta libraries by applying iRepertoire HTBI primers and Arm-PCR of CDR3 regions. TCRdb itself ran the multiplex PCR reads through MiXCR, one entry per CDR3 protein. The sample lists around 450,000 distinct CDR3 sequences, around 14% occurring once. Time point meaning: newly diagnosed GD, antithyroid drugs for less than 3 months. Construction of the TCR library relied on RNA isolated from PBMCs. These data also featured in a second study, about T cells in Graves' hyperthyroidism and ophthalmopathy.

The material sequenced was peripheral blood mononuclear cells (PBMCs), taken at new diagnosis, from a patient treated with antithyroid drugs. The receptors originated from a woman aged 30 to 39 with Graves disease.

This clonotype was detected many times. The rearrangement links TRBV30 to TRBJ1-6, with no clear D. CDR1 is GTSNPN, CDR2 SVGIG, per germline (reference sequence). The CDR3 loop spans 14 amino acids. Between the trimmed V and J ends, which lost 3 bases and 11 bases, there was a span of 17 bases. CDR3 sequence (DNA): TGTGCCTGGAGCAGAGGCGGGCTTACGGCACCCCTCCACTTT. Translated, it gives CAWSRGGLTAPLHF.

Comments on this clonotype: It may be a read error: a sequence one base away is much more abundant. The DNA for the CDR3 is TGTGCCAGCAGTTACTCTTCCGGAGGGGGGCAAGAGACCCGGTACTTC. This gives the protein CASSYSSGGGQETRYF. The genes are TRBV6-2 or TRBV6-3 and TRBJ2-5; D could derive from TRBD1 or TRBD2 (6 bases each). CDR1 and CDR2 (germline): MNHEY, SVGEGT. The CDR3 is made up of 16 amino acids.

The chain uses TRBV5-1 and TRBJ2-5; 16 bases are shared with TRBD2. The V and J ends lost 3 bases and 5 bases, in that order; junction bases with no gene match: 10. Per germline, CDR1 SGHRS and CDR2 YFSETQ. This CDR3 is 18 amino acids long. CDR3 bases: TGCGCCAGCAGCTCGGGACTAGCGGGAGGGCCTGTCTCCGAGACCCAGTACTTC. Its translation: CASSSGLAGGPVSETQYF.

The rearrangement joins TRBV7-2 to TRBJ2-1; TRBD1 agrees at 7 bases. In germline, CDR1 is SGHTA, CDR2 FQGNSA. After removal of 2 bases from V and 2 bases from J, the junction contained 12 bases not matched to a gene. The CDR3 totals 18 residues. The CDR3 nucleotides read TGTGCCAGCAGCTTACCCGCGTTCGACAGGGCAACCTACAATGAGCAGTTCTTC. Encoded protein: CASSLPAFDRATYNEQFF.

This clonotype was counted many times. This chain uses TRBV12-3 or TRBV12-4 with TRBJ1-1, with TRBD1 matching 7 bases. This CDR3 has 12 amino acids. J gave up 9 bases and V 5 bases, and 6 bases lay outside the gene matches. CDR3 nucleotides: TGTGCCAGCAGTCCGGGACAGCGGAAAGCTTTCTTT. Protein product: CASSPGQRKAFF.

This clonotype was found many times. This chain joins TRBV7-9 and TRBJ2-5, with no clear D. Per the germline V gene, CDR1 is SEHNR and CDR2 is FQNEAQ (reference sequence). The CDR3 covers 12 residues. V dropped 4 bases and J dropped 5 bases, with 8 bases sitting between them. The CDR3, as DNA: TGTGCCAGCAGCTCGACCAGGGAGACCCAGTACTTC. Amino acids: CASSSTRETQYF.

This clonotype was seen many times. One junction end does not reproduce the germline sequence, and a read error may be involved. This chain links TRBV12-3 or TRBV12-4 with TRBJ2-1; 12 bases align to TRBD2. The CDR3 extends over 16 amino acids. CDR3 in amino acids: CASSGGTSGSDNEQFF. As DNA, the CDR3 is TGCGCCAGCAGTGGGGGGACTAGCGGGTCCGACAATGAGCAGTTCTTC.

This clonotype was seen a handful of times. At one of its ends the junction is not consistent with the germline gene, which may arise from a read error. J is TRBJ2-7 and V is TRBV12-3 or TRBV12-4; 10 positions match TRBD2. The CDR3 runs to 14 residues. This CDR3 reads CASSLAGVLYEQYF. The CDR3 DNA follows: TGTGCCAGCAGTCTAGCGGGAGTCCTCTACGAGCAGTACTTC.

This clonotype has only a few counts. This chain links TRBV18 with TRBJ1-1; 10 nucleotides agree with TRBD1. The CDR3 is 15 amino acids. The germline gives CDR1 KGHSH, CDR2 LQKENI. J gave up 5 bases and V 3 bases, and 6 bases lay outside the gene matches. This chain's CDR3 is CASSPRQGALTEAFF. CDR3 DNA sequence: TGTGCCAGCTCACCCAGACAGGGGGCATTAACTGAAGCTTTCTTT.

This clonotype was detected ten times or more. This chain links TRBV3-1 with TRBJ1-2, with TRBD1 matching 10 bases. CDR1 is LGHDT and CDR2 is YNNKEL in the germline V gene (reference sequence). The V gene end was trimmed by 2 bases and the J gene end by 8 bases; junction bases not matched to a gene: 8. This CDR3 has 15 amino acids. This chain's CDR3 is CASSQSDRGRLGYTF. In nucleotides, the CDR3 is TGTGCCAGCAGCCAATCAGACAGGGGGCGCTTGGGCTACACCTTC.

This clonotype has ten or more counts. The V gene is TRBV7-8, the J gene TRBJ2-7; 8 bases agree with TRBD1. The CDR3 runs to 15 residues. CDR1 SGHVS and CDR2 FQNEAQ come from the germline V gene. The trim removed 5 bases at V and 2 bases at J, leaving 8 bases unmatched. The DNA for the CDR3 is TGTGCCAGCAGCCCAAGACAGGGGAGGACCTACGAGCAGTACTTC. Protein sequence: CASSPRQGRTYEQYF. Full variable domain (rest looked up from reference TRBV7-8 and TRBJ2-7): GAGVSQSPRYKVAKRGQDVALRCDPISGHVSLFWYQQALGQGPEFLTYFQNEAQLDKSGLPSDRFFAERPEGSVSTLKIQRTQQEDSAVYLCASSPRQGRTYEQYFGPGTRLTVT.

This clonotype was detected many times. The rearrangement joins TRBV6-1 to TRBJ1-1; the match to TRBD1 covers 7 bases. CDR3 length: 14 amino acids. Germline trimming cut 6 bases from V and 7 bases from J; bases unmatched to any gene: 11. Germline CDR1 is MNHNS and CDR2 is SASEGT. The CDR3 sequence: CASRTGRGYNEAFF. For the CDR3, the DNA is TGTGCCAGCAGGACAGGGAGAGGGTATAATGAAGCTTTCTTT.

In the case of this clonotype: This may stem from a read error, because a much larger clone lies one nucleotide away. This chain joins TRBV5-1 and TRBJ2-7, with D maybe TRBD1 (6 bases). Trimming cost V 5 bases and J 3 bases, with 15 bases left between them. CDR1 is SGHRS and CDR2 is YFSETQ in the germline V gene. This CDR3 is 14 amino acids long. CDR3 nucleotide sequence: TGCGCCAGCAGAGTAGACAGGACCCTCTACGAGCAGTACTTC. Translation gives CASRVDRTLYEQYF.

This clonotype has ten or more counts. This chain connects TRBV15 to TRBJ2-7; possible D gene TRBD2, 5 bases. There are 15 residues in the CDR3. V was cut by 0 bases and J by 2 bases, with 11 bases left in between. Germline loops: CDR1 LNHNV, CDR2 YYDKDF (reference sequence). The CDR3 DNA reads TGTGCCACCAGCAGAGATCTAGCCGTCACCTACGAGCAGTACTTC. Protein sequence: CATSRDLAVTYEQYF.

The table lists this clonotype with a few counts. The chain employs TRBV19 and TRBJ2-3; D gene uncertain. The V end was cut by 3 bases, the J end by 0 bases, with 7 bases between. Germline V gene sequence: CDR1 LNHDA, CDR2 SQIVND (reference sequence). CDR3 length: 14 amino acids. The CDR3 loop is CASSIAGSTDTQYF. DNA of the CDR3: TGTGCCAGTAGTATCGCCGGGAGCACAGATACGCAGTATTTT.

This clonotype has more than one count but fewer than ten. This chain joins TRBV9 and TRBJ2-2; 7 nucleotides match TRBD2. Losses at the gene ends were 1 base for V and 0 bases for J; bases not matched to a gene: 3. Germline V gives CDR1 SGDLS, CDR2 YYNGEE. This CDR3 has 16 amino acids. The CDR3 coding sequence is TGTGCCAGCAGCGTATCGGGACTACCGAACACCGGGGAGCTGTTTTTT. Residues: CASSVSGLPNTGELFF.

V is TRBV4-1 and J is TRBJ2-5; TRBD2 is a possible D gene (5 bases). V shed 4 bases and J shed 3 bases, with 15 bases lying between them. CDR1 is MGHRA, CDR2 YSYEKL, per germline. The CDR3 is 15 amino acids. The CDR3 DNA reads as TGCGCCAGCAGCCCCGTCGGTAGCGATAAAGAGACCCAGTACTTC. Protein: CASSPVGSDKETQYF.

This clonotype was observed at least ten times. The CDR3 DNA reads as TGTGCCAGCAGCGGCCGGCAAAACACTGAAGCTTTCTTT. Its translation is CASSGRQNTEAFF. The gene calls are TRBV28 and TRBJ1-1, with D hard to call. Trimming stripped 6 bases from V and 2 bases from J, with 10 bases between. The length of the CDR3 is 13 residues. The germline CDR1 and CDR2 sequences are MDHEN and SYDVKM.

Ten or more counts support this clonotype. This chain joins TRBV11-2 and TRBJ1-6; possibly TRBD1 for D (6 bases). With 5 bases removed from V and 10 bases from J, the gap between germline ends came to 15 bases. Germline-derived CDR1 and CDR2 are SGHAT and FQNNGV. The CDR3 totals 14 residues. The CDR3 DNA follows: TGTGCCAGCAGCGGGGGGGGGGCGACCTCACCCCTCCACTTT. Amino acids: CASSGGGATSPLHF.

This chain joins TRBV3-1 and TRBJ2-1, with 7 bases identical to TRBD2. Germline trimming cut 3 bases from V and 5 bases from J; bases unmatched to any gene: 10. This CDR3 is 16 amino acids long. Germline CDR1 is LGHDT and CDR2 is YNNKEL (reference sequence). The CDR3 reads CASSHPGREDDNEQFF. CDR3 DNA: TGTGCCAGCAGCCACCCGGGGAGGGAGGACGACAATGAGCAGTTCTTC.

To note about this clonotype: This likely stems from a read error, as it lies one base from a far larger clone. The chain joins TRBV6-2 or TRBV6-3 to TRBJ2-5; D possibly corresponds to TRBD2 (6 bases). Germline CDR1 is MNHEY and CDR2 is SVGEGT. The CDR3 is 14 amino acids. V was clipped by 5 bases and J by 4 bases, with 14 bases between them. The CDR3 sequence: CASSNGLARETQYF. DNA for the CDR3: TGTGCCAGCAGTAACGGGCTAGCGCGAGAGACCCAGTACTTC.

There are many counts of this clonotype. CDR3 in DNA: TGCAGCGTTGGGGACAGGGTAAGATCCTACGAGCAGTACTTC. It specifies CSVGDRVRSYEQYF. The rearrangement links TRBV29-1 to TRBJ2-7, with TRBD1 identical over 9 bases. Per germline, CDR1 SQVTM and CDR2 ANQGSEA. The CDR3 loop spans 14 amino acids. V was pared by 4 bases and J by 1 base, with 5 bases of the junction left unmatched.

Ten or more counts support this clonotype. The chain joins TRBV2 to TRBJ2-6; 7 bases are a match to TRBD1. The CDR3 has 17 residues. Looked up from germline, CDR1 is SNHLY and CDR2 is FYNNEI. V shed 3 bases and J 4 bases; nucleotides not matched to a gene: 9. CDR3 nucleotide sequence: TGTGCCAGCAGTGAGGCCTCGACAGGGACGGGGGCCAACGTCCTGACTTTC. Amino acid sequence: CASSEASTGTGANVLTF.

A word on this clonotype: This could be a read error, since a much larger clone is one nucleotide away. The chain couples TRBV7-8 to TRBJ2-1, with a possible D match to TRBD2 (6 bases). Deletions cut 3 bases from V and 9 bases from J, with 18 bases between. This CDR3 is built from 15 residues. Looked up from germline, CDR1 is SGHVS and CDR2 is FQNEAQ. CDR3 sequence: CASSFFPGSGPEQFF. CDR3 coding DNA: TGTGCCAGCAGCTTCTTCCCGGGGAGCGGGCCTGAGCAGTTCTTC. The full variable domain, rest sourced from reference TRBV7-8 and TRBJ2-1, is GAGVSQSPRYKVAKRGQDVALRCDPISGHVSLFWYQQALGQGPEFLTYFQNEAQLDKSGLPSDRFFAERPEGSVSTLKIQRTQQEDSAVYLCASSFFPGSGPEQFFGPGTRLTVL.

This clonotype was seen a handful of times. The chain employs TRBV4-1 and TRBJ2-4; D tentatively reads TRBD1 or TRBD2 (5 bases each). This CDR3 region has 17 residues. CDR1 and CDR2 from the germline V gene are MGHRA and YSYEKL. The germline V and J ends were trimmed by 1 base and 0 bases, with 13 bases remaining between them. In DNA form, the CDR3 reads TGCGCCAGCAGCCAAGTGGTGTATGGGGGAGCCAAAAACATTCAGTACTTC. Translation gives CASSQVVYGGAKNIQYF.